Sequencing of this TCR beta chain was carried out in a study of low-dose radiotherapy and immunotherapy resistance in tumors (dated by TCRdb to between 2021 and 2024). Study-level background: In Cohort 1, 0.5 Gy per fraction was delivered every 2 weeks, and a total PTV dose of 6.5 Gy was prescribed. Patients in Cohort 2 were given 1 Gy per fraction every two weeks, for a total of 13 Gy across 26 weeks. Nivolumab and ipilimumab were both given intravenously, with nivolumab at a 240 mg flat dose every two weeks and ipilimumab at 1 mg/kg every six weeks. Cyclophosphamide 200 mg/m2 was given intravenously every two weeks, one day before each radiation and immunotherapy administration. Starting on cycle 1 day 1, patients took 300 mg of aspirin by mouth once a day for four cycles. Trial participants were not randomized into treatment groups. The translational analysis covered eight patients: three from the first dose cohort and the first five from the second dose cohort.

V was cut back by 4 bases and J by 0 bases, leaving a gap of 10 bases between them. CDR1 SQVTM and CDR2 ANQGSEA are derived from the germline V gene. The CDR3 measures 14 amino acids from cysteine to phenylalanine. The entry retains the CDR3 DNA only, 42 bases that are in frame from base 1. As regards this clonotype: There is no known antigen for this receptor. There are no base qualities to consult, and no much larger clone falls within one base.

Donors were enrolled in RACIN, a single-arm phase I dose-escalation trial in which nivolumab, ipilimumab, aspirin, low-dose cyclophosphamide and low-dose radiotherapy were combined. Patients with advanced, TIL-negative solid tumors were considered eligible. First-strand cDNA was synthesized with Superscript III and a set of TRAV- and TRBV-specific primers, covering both TCRalpha and TCRbeta chains. TCRs were amplified with Phusion for approximately 19 PCR cycles using a constant-region primer together with the adapter attached to the V primers. Amplification of the isolated mRNA was done with the MessageAmp II aRNA Amplification Kit, which involved a roughly 16-hour in vitro transcription at 37 degrees C. The Dynabeads mRNA DIRECT Purification Kit was used to isolate the mRNA for TCR sequencing. Indexed Illumina adapters were added in a second Phusion PCR of roughly 27 cycles, and the PCR products were purified with AMPure XP beads. In the authors' own workflow: Using custom Perl scripts, TCR sequences that encoded the same protein were pooled, out-of-frame sequences were dropped, and the abundance of each clonotype was calculated. TCR sequences supported by only a single read were excluded from analysis. Among the metrics used to describe the repertoires were Shannon entropy, Gini index, clonality, richness, and the frequency of TCRs shared between repertoires. TCRdb's own reprocessing of the public reads used fastp at Q25 and MiXCR and kept productive beta chains. Every CDR3 protein is listed once, alongside the most common genes and DNA of its rows. Clone size and V and J calls follow TCRdb, not the original study. This sample has about 6,800 distinct CDR3 sequences in its table, and about 79% of those were observed once. The top ten clonotypes cover roughly 6% of the sample.

The TCR originated in a human donor with advanced metastatic prostate, ovarian, gallbladder or colorectal cancer (not recorded which). This table probably holds off-target reads from a library built for another chain. Here the chain combines TRBV29-1 and TRBJ1-5; matching of 5 bases hints at TRBD1 as the D gene. The CDR3 is CSVAMTDSNQPQHF. The bases read TGCAGCGTTGCTATGACAGATAGCAATCAGCCCCAGCATTTT.